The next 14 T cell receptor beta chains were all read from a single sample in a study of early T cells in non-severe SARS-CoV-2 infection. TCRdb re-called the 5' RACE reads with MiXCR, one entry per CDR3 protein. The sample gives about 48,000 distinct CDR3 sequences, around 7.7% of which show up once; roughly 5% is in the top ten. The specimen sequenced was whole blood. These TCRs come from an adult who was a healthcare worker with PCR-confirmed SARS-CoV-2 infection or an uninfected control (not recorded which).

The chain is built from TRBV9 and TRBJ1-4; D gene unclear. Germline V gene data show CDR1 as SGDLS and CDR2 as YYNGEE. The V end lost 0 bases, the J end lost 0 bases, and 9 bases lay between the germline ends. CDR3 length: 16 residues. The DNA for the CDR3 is TGTGCCAGCAGCGTAGGTGTCGCTTCAACTAATGAAAAACTGTTTTTT. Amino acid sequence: CASSVGVASTNEKLFF.

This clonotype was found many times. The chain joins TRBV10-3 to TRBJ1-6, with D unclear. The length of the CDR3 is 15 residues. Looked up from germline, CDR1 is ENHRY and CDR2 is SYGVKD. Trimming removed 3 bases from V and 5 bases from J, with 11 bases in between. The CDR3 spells CAISEIGGDNSPLHF. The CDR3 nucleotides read TGTGCCATCAGTGAAATTGGTGGGGATAATTCACCCCTCCACTTT.

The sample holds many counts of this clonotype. CDR3 sequence reads: CASRTREGNQPQHF. CDR3 in DNA: TGTGCCAGTAGGACTAGGGAGGGCAATCAGCCCCAGCATTTT. This chain joins TRBV19 and TRBJ1-5; no reliable D call. This CDR3 is 14 amino acids long. Per the germline V gene, CDR1 is LNHDA and CDR2 is SQIVND (reference sequence). The V end lost 6 bases, the J end lost 2 bases, and 11 bases lay between the germline ends. Full variable domain (missing parts from reference TRBV19 and TRBJ1-5): DGGITQSPKYLFRKEGQNVTLSCEQNLNHDAMYWYRQDPGQGLRLIYYSQIVNDFQKGDIAEGYSVSREKKESFPLTVTSAQKNPTAFYLCASRTREGNQPQHFGDGTRLSIL.

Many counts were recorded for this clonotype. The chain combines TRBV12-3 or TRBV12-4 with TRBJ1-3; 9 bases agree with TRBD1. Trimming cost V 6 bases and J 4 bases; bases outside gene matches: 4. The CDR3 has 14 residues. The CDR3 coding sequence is TGTGCCAGCAGGAAGGGACAGGGAGGAAACACCATATATTTT. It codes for CASRKGQGGNTIYF.

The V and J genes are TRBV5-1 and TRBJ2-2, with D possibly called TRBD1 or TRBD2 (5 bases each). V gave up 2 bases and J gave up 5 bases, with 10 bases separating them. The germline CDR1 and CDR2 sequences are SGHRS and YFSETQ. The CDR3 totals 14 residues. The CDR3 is CASSLDEGTGELFF. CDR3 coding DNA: TGCGCCAGCAGCTTAGACGAGGGGACCGGGGAGCTGTTTTTT.

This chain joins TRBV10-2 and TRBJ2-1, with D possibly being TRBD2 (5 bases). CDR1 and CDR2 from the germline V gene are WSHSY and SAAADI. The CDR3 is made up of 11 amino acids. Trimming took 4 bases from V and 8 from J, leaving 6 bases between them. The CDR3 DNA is TGCGCCAGCAGTGTGAGGGATGAGCAGTTCTTC. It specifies CASSVRDEQFF.

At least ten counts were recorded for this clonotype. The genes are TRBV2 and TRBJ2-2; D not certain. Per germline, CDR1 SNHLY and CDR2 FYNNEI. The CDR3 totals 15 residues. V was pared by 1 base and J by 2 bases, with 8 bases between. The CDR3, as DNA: TGTGCCAGCAGTGAAGTTGAAGGTAACACCGGGGAGCTGTTTTTT. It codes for CASSEVEGNTGELFF.

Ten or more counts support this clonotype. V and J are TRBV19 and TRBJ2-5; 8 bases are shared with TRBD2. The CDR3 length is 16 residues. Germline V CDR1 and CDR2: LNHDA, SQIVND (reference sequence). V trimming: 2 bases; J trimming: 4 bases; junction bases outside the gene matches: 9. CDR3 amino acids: CASSISGGTSIETQYF. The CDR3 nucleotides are TGTGCCAGTAGTATAAGCGGGGGAACCTCTATAGAGACCCAGTACTTC.

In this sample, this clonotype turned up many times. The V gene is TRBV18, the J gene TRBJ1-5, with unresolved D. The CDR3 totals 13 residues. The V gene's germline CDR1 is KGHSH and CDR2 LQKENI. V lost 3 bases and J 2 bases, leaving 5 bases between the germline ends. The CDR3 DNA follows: TGTGCCAGCTCACCTGATGGCAATCAGCCCCAGCATTTT. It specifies CASSPDGNQPQHF.

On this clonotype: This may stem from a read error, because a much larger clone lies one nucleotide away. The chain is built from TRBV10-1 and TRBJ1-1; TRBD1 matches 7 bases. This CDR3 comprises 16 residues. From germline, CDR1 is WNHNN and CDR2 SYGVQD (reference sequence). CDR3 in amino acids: CVSSESRGAQNTEAFF. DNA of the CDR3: TGCGTCAGCAGTGAGTCCAGGGGGGCGCAAAACACTGAAGCTTTCTTT.

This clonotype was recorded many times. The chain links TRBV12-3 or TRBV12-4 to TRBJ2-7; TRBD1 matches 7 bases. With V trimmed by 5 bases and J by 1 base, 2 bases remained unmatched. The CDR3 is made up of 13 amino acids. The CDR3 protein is CASSPTGSYEQYF. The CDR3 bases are TGTGCCAGCAGTCCGACAGGGTCCTACGAGCAGTACTTC.

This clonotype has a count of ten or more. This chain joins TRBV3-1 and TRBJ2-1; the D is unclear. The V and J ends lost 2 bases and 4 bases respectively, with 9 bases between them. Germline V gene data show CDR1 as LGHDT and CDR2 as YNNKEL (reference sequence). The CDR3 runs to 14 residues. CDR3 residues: CASSQRGAYNEQFF. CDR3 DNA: TGTGCCAGCAGCCAACGCGGAGCGTACAATGAGCAGTTCTTC.

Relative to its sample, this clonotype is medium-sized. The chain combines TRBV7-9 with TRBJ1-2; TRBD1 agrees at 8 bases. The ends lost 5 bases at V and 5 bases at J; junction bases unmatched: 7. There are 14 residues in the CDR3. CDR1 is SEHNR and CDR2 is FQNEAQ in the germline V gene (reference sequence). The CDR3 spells CASSATGVVYGYTF. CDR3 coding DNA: TGTGCCAGCAGCGCGACAGGGGTTGTTTATGGCTACACCTTC. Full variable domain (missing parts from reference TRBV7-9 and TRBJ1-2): DTGVSQNPRHKITKRGQNVTFRCDPISEHNRLYWYRQTLGQGPEFLTYFQNEAQLEKSRLLSDRFSAERPKGSFSTLEIQRTEQGDSAMYLCASSATGVVYGYTFGSGTRLTVV.

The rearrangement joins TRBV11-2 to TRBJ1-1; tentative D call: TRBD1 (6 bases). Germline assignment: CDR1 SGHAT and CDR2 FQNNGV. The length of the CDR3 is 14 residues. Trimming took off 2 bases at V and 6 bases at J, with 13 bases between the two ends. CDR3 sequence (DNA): TGTGCCAGCAGCTTAACGGGGGCGGTTTCTGAAGCTTTCTTT. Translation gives CASSLTGAVSEAFF.